The 28 T cell receptor beta chains below were found in one sample sequenced in a study of human T cells and chemical hapten exposure. Time point in this sample: patch test 2, 6 weeks after DPC sensitization. Treatment reported: therapeutic diphenylcyclopropenone sensitization with weekly scalp DPC. Each CDR3 protein is one row after TCRdb ran MiXCR on the RACE reads. The sample includes 330,000 or so distinct CDR3 sequences, about 6.9% of them seen just once. Sequencing used whole blood, obtained in connection with sensitization to the hapten diphenylcyclopropenone (DPC). Receptor source: a woman aged 18-29 years with alopecia areata. Some clones in this sample may be carry-over from other donors' samples.

This clonotype was seen only a few times. The V and J genes are TRBV7-9 and TRBJ1-3; D gene unclear. The CDR3 has 17 residues. The germline V and J ends were trimmed by 5 bases and 0 bases, with 17 bases remaining between them. Germline CDR1 reads SEHNR; CDR2 reads FQNEAQ (reference sequence). The CDR3 DNA sequence: TGTGCCAGCAGCCCCCCTCAAAGCAGGCTCTCTGGAAACACCATATATTTT. This encodes CASSPPQSRLSGNTIYF.

Only a few counts were recorded for this clonotype. This sequence joins TRBV6-1 and TRBJ2-3, with TRBD1 matching 7 bases. The CDR3 sequence is 15 residues long. Germline V lookup: CDR1 MNHNS, CDR2 SASEGT. Trimming removed 8 bases from V and 3 bases from J; junction bases left unmatched: 11. Here the CDR3 reads CASADRSLSTDTQYF. The DNA of the CDR3 is TGTGCCAGCGCGGACAGGAGCCTTTCGACAGATACGCAGTATTTT.

The chain links TRBV4-3 to TRBJ1-1; 9 bases align to TRBD1. Germline loops: CDR1 LGHNA, CDR2 YSLEER. Trimming cost V 7 bases and J 4 bases; bases outside gene matches: 10. The CDR3 consists of 15 residues. CDR3 sequence reads: CASTPRTGEGTEAFF. The CDR3, as DNA: TGCGCCAGCACGCCCCGGACAGGGGAGGGCACTGAAGCTTTCTTT.

Ten or more counts support this clonotype. The V and J genes are TRBV7-8 and TRBJ2-2; 7 nucleotides match TRBD1. Germline-derived CDR1 and CDR2 are SGHVS and FQNEAQ. V shed 4 bases and J 0 bases; nucleotides not matched to a gene: 8. This CDR3 has 17 residues. CDR3 sequence (DNA): TGTGCCAGCAGCTCTTTAAGGGGGCGATCGAACACCGGGGAGCTGTTTTTT. Translation: CASSSLRGRSNTGELFF.

In its sample, this clonotype was seen a few times. V and J are TRBV2 and TRBJ1-2, with 7 bases aligning to TRBD1. This CDR3 comprises 13 residues. The trim removed 8 bases at V and 0 bases at J, leaving 3 bases unmatched. Germline V gene sequence: CDR1 SNHLY, CDR2 FYNNEI. The CDR3 sequence is CASQGGTNYGYTF. The CDR3 coding sequence is TGTGCCAGCCAGGGGGGAACTAACTATGGCTACACCTTC.

This clonotype was seen at least ten times. The V call is TRBV29-1, the J call TRBJ1-1; a weak D match, TRBD1 (5 bases). The CDR3 sequence is 15 residues long. Germline V gene lookup returns CDR1 SQVTM and CDR2 ANQGSEA. V was shortened by 6 bases and J by 1 base, with 18 bases between the two germline ends. CDR3 sequence (DNA): TGCAGCGTCCCCCGCGGGGGAGTCAGGAACACTGAAGCTTTCTTT. This translates into CSVPRGGVRNTEAFF.

This clonotype was seen ten or more times. V usage is TRBV2 and J usage is TRBJ2-1; D tentatively reads TRBD1 or TRBD2 (7 bases each). The CDR3 sequence is 14 residues long. Germline CDR1 is SNHLY and CDR2 is FYNNEI. V was shortened by 6 bases and J by 8 bases, with 17 bases between the two germline ends. CDR3 sequence reads: CASRITGAGDEQFF. For the CDR3, the DNA is TGTGCCAGCAGGATCACAGGGGCGGGAGATGAGCAGTTCTTC. Full variable domain (rest looked up from reference TRBV2 and TRBJ2-1): EPEVTQTPSHQVTQMGQEVILRCVPISNHLYFYWYRQILGQKVEFLVSFYNNEISEKSEIFDDQFSVERPDGSNFTLKIRSTKLEDSAMYFCASRITGAGDEQFFGPGTRLTVL.

This clonotype was seen ten or more times. This sequence joins TRBV15 and TRBJ1-1; D ambiguous. The CDR3 is 18 amino acids. Germline CDR1 LNHNV, CDR2 YYDKDF (reference sequence). Trimming took 0 bases from V and 3 from J, leaving 20 bases between them. The CDR3 loop is CATSRDRASRRADTEAFF. In DNA, the CDR3 is TGTGCCACCAGCAGAGATAGGGCTTCCCGTCGCGCGGACACTGAAGCTTTCTTT.

Ten or more counts support this clonotype. The rearrangement links TRBV6-1 to TRBJ2-1; D ambiguous. Trimming stripped 1 base from V and 13 bases from J, with 14 bases between. The length of the CDR3 is 13 residues. Germline CDR1 reads MNHNS; CDR2 reads SASEGT. CDR3: CASSEVLGSPQFF. The CDR3 nucleotides are TGTGCCAGCAGTGAAGTATTGGGATCTCCCCAGTTCTTC.

The chain combines TRBV28 with TRBJ1-2; D is undetermined. Trimming stripped 3 bases from V and 1 base from J, with 15 bases between. Germline V CDR1 and CDR2: MDHEN, SYDVKM. The CDR3 consists of 16 residues. The CDR3 DNA follows: TGTGCCAGCAGTTTTCCCCTACGGGCTGGTAACTATGGCTACACCTTC. Amino acid sequence: CASSFPLRAGNYGYTF.

This clonotype was recorded many times. V usage is TRBV18 and J usage is TRBJ1-6; TRBD1 aligns across 9 bases. Losses at the gene ends were 6 bases for V and 9 bases for J; bases not matched to a gene: 9. The V gene's germline CDR1 is KGHSH and CDR2 LQKENI. The CDR3 loop spans 15 amino acids. The CDR3 is CASSGQGTGRSPLHF. Written as DNA, the CDR3 is TGTGCCAGCTCGGGACAGGGAACAGGTCGTTCACCCCTCCACTTT.

This clonotype was recorded at least ten times. The rearrangement links TRBV28 to TRBJ2-5, with D tentatively TRBD1 or TRBD2 (5 bases each). Trimming removed 3 bases at V and 9 bases at J, with 14 bases between. CDR1 is MDHEN and CDR2 is SYDVKM in the germline V gene. This CDR3 is built from 13 residues. This CDR3 is CASSFWSPGPQYF. CDR3 coding DNA: TGTGCCAGCAGTTTTTGGAGCCCGGGGCCCCAGTACTTC.

The chain couples TRBV20-1 to TRBJ2-6; D call uncertain. The CDR3 covers 20 residues. The germline V and J ends were trimmed by 3 bases and 2 bases, with 26 bases remaining between them. Germline V CDR1 and CDR2: DFQATT, SNEGSKA (reference sequence). CDR3 sequence: CSASPWGFWTDNAGANVLTF. In DNA form, the CDR3 reads TGCAGTGCTAGCCCCTGGGGATTCTGGACCGACAACGCTGGGGCCAACGTCCTGACTTTC.

In this sample, this clonotype turned up many times. The chain joins TRBV6-1 to TRBJ1-1; tentatively, D is TRBD1 (6 bases). This CDR3 is built from 13 residues. CDR1 is MNHNS, CDR2 SASEGT, per germline. The V end was cut by 1 base, the J end by 4 bases, with 7 bases between. The DNA of the CDR3 is TGTGCCAGCAGTGAAGAAGGGGGCACTGAAGCTTTCTTT. It specifies CASSEEGGTEAFF.

At least ten counts were recorded for this clonotype. The chain couples TRBV11-3 to TRBJ2-2; D might be TRBD1 (6 bases). V lost 5 bases, J lost 0 bases, and 13 bases lay in between. Germline CDR1 is SGHNT and CDR2 is YENEEA. There are 16 residues in the CDR3. This CDR3 reads CASSPLGGANTGELFF. The CDR3 DNA sequence: TGTGCCAGCAGCCCCCTTGGGGGCGCGAACACCGGGGAGCTGTTTTTT.

The sample holds a few counts of this clonotype. The chain carries TRBV4-3 and TRBJ2-7; 7 bases match TRBD1. This CDR3 spans 15 amino acids. The J segment lost 2 bases and the V segment lost 0 bases, leaving 4 bases of the junction unmatched. Germline V gene data show CDR1 as LGHNA and CDR2 as YSLEER. In DNA form, the CDR3 reads TGCGCCAGCAGCCAAGATAGGGACAGCGCCTACGAGCAGTACTTC. Translated: CASSQDRDSAYEQYF.

The CDR3, as DNA: TGCAGCGTTGAAATGAGTGGGGGGACAGATACGCAGTATTTT. Translating it yields CSVEMSGGTDTQYF. The chain links TRBV29-1 to TRBJ2-3; D may be TRBD2 (6 bases). V was clipped by 2 bases and J by 3 bases, with 12 bases between them. CDR1 is SQVTM, CDR2 ANQGSEA, per germline. CDR3 length: 14 residues.

The table lists this clonotype with many counts. The rearrangement links TRBV7-2 to TRBJ2-2; D uncertain. Looked up from germline, CDR1 is SGHTA and CDR2 is FQGNSA. Between the trimmed V and J ends, which lost 10 bases and 6 bases, there was a span of 18 bases. The CDR3 is 14 amino acids. CDR3 sequence reads: CATRLGSSPGELFF. CDR3 in DNA: TGTGCCACCAGGTTGGGCAGTTCACCCGGGGAGCTGTTTTTT.

This clonotype was recorded many times. The CDR3 nucleotides read TGTGCCAGCAGCGTAGGGGGGACGACAGGGATATCCTACGAGCAGTACTTC. It translates to CASSVGGTTGISYEQYF. This sequence joins TRBV9 and TRBJ2-7, with 7 bases that match TRBD1. The trim removed 0 bases at V and 1 base at J, leaving 10 bases unmatched. The CDR3 is 17 residues long. Germline-derived CDR1 and CDR2 are SGDLS and YYNGEE. Based on the CDR3 plus reference TRBV9 and TRBJ2-7, the full variable domain is DSGVTQTPKHLITATGQRVTLRCSPRSGDLSVYWYQQSLDQGLQFLIQYYNGEERAKGNILERFSAQQFPDLHSELNLSSLELGDSALYFCASSVGGTTGISYEQYFGPGTRLTVT.

This clonotype turned up a few times. The chain employs TRBV12-3 or TRBV12-4 and TRBJ1-1; TRBD1 matches 10 bases. The CDR3 runs to 15 residues. V lost 5 bases to trimming and J lost 4 bases; unmatched junction nucleotides: 7. DNA for the CDR3: TGTGCCAGCAGTCCACCCTGGACAGGGGGCACTGAAGCTTTCTTT. This translates into CASSPPWTGGTEAFF.

The rearrangement uses TRBV18 and TRBJ1-5; D may be TRBD1 (5 bases). Germline CDR1 KGHSH, CDR2 LQKENI. CDR3 size: 18 residues. Trimming removed 2 bases from V and 6 bases from J, with 23 bases in between. This CDR3 reads CASSPGTGSVVDIQPQHF. CDR3 bases: TGTGCCAGCTCACCAGGGACCGGCTCGGTAGTGGATATTCAGCCCCAGCATTTT. Together with reference TRBV18 and TRBJ1-5, the CDR3 gives the full variable domain: NAGVMQNPRHLVRRRGQEARLRCSPMKGHSHVYWYRQLPEEGLKFMVYLQKENIIDESGMPKERFSAEFPKEGPSILRIQQVVRGDSAAYFCASSPGTGSVVDIQPQHFGDGTRLSIL.

This clonotype has just a few counts. This rearrangement joins TRBV3-1 to TRBJ2-7, with no clear D. Germline loops: CDR1 LGHDT, CDR2 YNNKEL (reference sequence). V lost 5 bases to trimming and J lost 2 bases, with 10 bases between them. The CDR3 runs to 13 residues. The CDR3 spells CASSRGGPYEQYF. The CDR3 bases are TGTGCCAGCAGCAGAGGTGGCCCCTACGAGCAGTACTTC.

This clonotype was counted only a few times. V and J are TRBV6-6 and TRBJ2-3, with D possibly matching TRBD2 (7 bases). Germline V gene lookup returns CDR1 MNHNY and CDR2 SVGAGI (reference sequence). The CDR3 length is 15 residues. Between the trimmed V and J ends, which lost 4 bases and 6 bases, there was a span of 17 bases. CDR3 in amino acids: CASSLGGGGADTQYF. CDR3 nucleotide sequence: TGTGCCAGCAGTTTGGGTGGGGGGGGCGCGGATACGCAGTATTTT.

The chain uses TRBV2 and TRBJ1-5; no clear D gene. The CDR3 contains 16 residues. Trimming left V 4 bases short and J 4 bases short, with 17 bases between. Per germline, CDR1 SNHLY and CDR2 FYNNEI. CDR3 in DNA: TGTGCCAGCAGTGCGGTAGGGTTTAGGGCGAATCAGCCCCAGCATTTT. This translates into CASSAVGFRANQPQHF.

The V call is TRBV6-1, the J call TRBJ2-3; no clear D gene. CDR3 length: 15 residues. With 0 bases removed from V and 1 base from J, the gap between germline ends came to 8 bases. Germline CDR1 reads MNHNS; CDR2 reads SASEGT. CDR3 in DNA: TGTGCCAGCAGTGAAGCGCACCGGGGCACAGATACGCAGTATTTT. It is translated as CASSEAHRGTDTQYF.

This clonotype was seen many times. The chain uses TRBV19 and TRBJ1-5; D gene ambiguous. V was cut by 3 bases and J by 4 bases, with 16 bases left in between. CDR3 size: 16 residues. Germline lookup yields CDR1 LNHDA and CDR2 SQIVND (reference sequence). The CDR3 DNA is TGTGCCAGTAGTATGCCGGGGATCGACCGGAATCAGCCCCAGCATTTT. Protein: CASSMPGIDRNQPQHF.

This clonotype was seen a few times. The J gene is TRBJ1-6, the V gene TRBV4-3; possible D gene TRBD1, 5 bases. There are 15 residues in the CDR3. Germline V gene lookup returns CDR1 LGHNA and CDR2 YSLEER. Deletions cut 3 bases from V and 8 bases from J, with 14 bases between. CDR3: CASSQTVGWDSPLHF. DNA of the CDR3: TGCGCCAGCAGCCAGACAGTAGGTTGGGATTCACCCCTCCACTTT.

This clonotype came up many times. V gene TRBV20-1 combines with J gene TRBJ1-1; no definite D call. V gave up 3 bases and J gave up 10 bases, with 12 bases separating them. From germline, CDR1 is DFQATT and CDR2 SNEGSKA (reference sequence). The CDR3 has 11 amino acids. CDR3 nucleotide sequence: TGCAGTGCTAGTCAGGTCCCGCTAGCTTTCTTT. Amino acids: CSASQVPLAFF.